This TCR beta chain came from a study of immune characterization of retroperitoneal liposarcoma. The germline V gene encodes CDR1 SEHNR and CDR2 FQNEAQ (reference sequence). Trimming cost V 5 bases and J 0 bases, with 14 bases left between them. The CDR3 is made up of 16 amino acids. This clonotype is medium-sized in the sample. TCRdb reprocessed the PCR reads via MiXCR and lists one record per CDR3 protein. Here the sample spans around 20,000 distinct CDR3 sequences, around 40% being singletons. The sequence was collected from a male donor with retroperitoneal liposarcoma. This rearrangement joins TRBV7-9 to TRBJ2-1; D remains unclear. The specimen sequenced was blood. CDR3 bases: TGTGCCAGCAGCCCGGGTGCGAGGAGCTCCTACAATGAGCAGTTCTTC. Protein sequence: CASSPGARSSYNEQFF.